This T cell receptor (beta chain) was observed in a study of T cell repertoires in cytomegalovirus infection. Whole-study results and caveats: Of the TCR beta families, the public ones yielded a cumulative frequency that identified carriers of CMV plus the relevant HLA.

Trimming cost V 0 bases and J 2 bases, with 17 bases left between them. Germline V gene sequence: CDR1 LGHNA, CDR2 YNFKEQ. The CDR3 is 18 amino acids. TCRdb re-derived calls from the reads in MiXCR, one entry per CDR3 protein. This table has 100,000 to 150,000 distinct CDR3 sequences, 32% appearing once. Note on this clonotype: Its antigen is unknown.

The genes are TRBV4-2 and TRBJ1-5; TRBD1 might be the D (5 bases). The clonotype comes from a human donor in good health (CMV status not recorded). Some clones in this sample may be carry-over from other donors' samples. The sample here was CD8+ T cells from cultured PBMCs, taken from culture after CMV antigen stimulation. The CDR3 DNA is TGTGCCAGCAGCCAAGATCCGGAAGGGGTTGTGGGCAATCAGCCCCAGCATTTT. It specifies CASSQDPEGVVGNQPQHF.